The sequence of this T cell receptor beta chain was determined in a study of T cell responses to AZD1222 COVID-19 vaccine. Findings and caveats of the study: Repertoires were collected only later (after the peak T cell response had occurred). Two AZD1222 doses significantly raised spike-specific TCR breadth and depth over controls. Donors were mostly white British, more females; clonal diversity possibly underestimated.

The table came from immunoSEQ multiplex PCR; TCRdb's copy has only in-frame clones and leaves some out. The sample holds around 120,000 clones, 85% to 90% seen once. A word on this clone: Its antigen is still unknown.

This CDR3 is built from 12 residues. The V and J ends lost 0 bases and 3 bases respectively, with 3 bases between them. Looked up from germline, CDR1 is SGHDT and CDR2 is YYEEEE. The material sequenced was peripheral blood, taken 28 days after the second AZD1222 dose. The origin of this receptor is an adult who received the AZD1222 COVID-19 vaccine. The chain combines TRBV5-6 with TRBJ1-2; D uncertain. The CDR3 region is CASSLGDYGYTF. The CDR3 DNA is TGTGCCAGCAGCTTGGGAGACTATGGCTACACCTTC. The variable domain in full, completed from reference TRBV5-6 and TRBJ1-2, reads DAGVTQSPTHLIKTRGQQVTLRCSPKSGHDTVSWYQQALGQGPQFIFQYYEEEERQRGNFPDRFSGHQFPNYSSELNVNALLLGDSALYLCASSLGDYGYTFGSGTRLTVV.